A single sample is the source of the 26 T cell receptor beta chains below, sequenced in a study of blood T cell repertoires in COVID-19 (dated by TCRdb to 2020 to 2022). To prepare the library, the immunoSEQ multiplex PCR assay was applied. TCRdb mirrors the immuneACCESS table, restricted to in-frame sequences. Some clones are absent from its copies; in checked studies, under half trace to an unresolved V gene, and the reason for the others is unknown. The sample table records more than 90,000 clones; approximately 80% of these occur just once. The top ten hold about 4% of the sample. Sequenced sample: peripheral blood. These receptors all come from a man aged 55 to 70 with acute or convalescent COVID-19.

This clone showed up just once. CDR3 bases: TGTGCCAGCAGCCGGGACAGGGGGCCGTACGAGCAGTACTTC. As protein: CASSRDRGPYEQYF. The chain links TRBV7-3 to TRBJ2-7; 12 nucleotides line up with TRBD1. Germline lookup yields CDR1 SGHTA and CDR2 FQGTGA. Germline trimming cut 5 bases from V and 4 bases from J; bases unmatched to any gene: 3. The CDR3 has 14 amino acids. The full variable domain, with the rest looked up from reference TRBV7-3 and TRBJ2-7, is GAGVSQTPSNKVTEKGKYVELRCDPISGHTALYWYRQSLGQGPEFLIYFQGTGAADDSGLPNDRFFAVRPEGSVSTLKIQRTERGDSAVYLCASSRDRGPYEQYFGPGTRLTVT.

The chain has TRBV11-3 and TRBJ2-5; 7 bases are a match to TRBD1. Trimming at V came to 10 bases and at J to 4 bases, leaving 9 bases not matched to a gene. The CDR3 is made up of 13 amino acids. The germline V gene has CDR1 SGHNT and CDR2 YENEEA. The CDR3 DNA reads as TGTGCCACCGCGACAGGGATGGGAGAGACCCAGTACTTC. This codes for CATATGMGETQYF.

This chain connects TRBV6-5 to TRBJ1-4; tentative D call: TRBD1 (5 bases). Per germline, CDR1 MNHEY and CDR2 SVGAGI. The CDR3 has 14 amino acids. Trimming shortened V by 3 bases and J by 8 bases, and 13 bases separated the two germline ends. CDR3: CASSYQGMGEKLFF. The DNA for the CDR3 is TGTGCCAGCAGTTATCAGGGAATGGGAGAAAAACTGTTTTTT.

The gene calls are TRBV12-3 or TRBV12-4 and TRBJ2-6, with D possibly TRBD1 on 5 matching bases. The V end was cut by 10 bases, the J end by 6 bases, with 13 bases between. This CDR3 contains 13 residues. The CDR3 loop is CATSLGQANVLTF. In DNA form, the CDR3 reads TGTGCCACCTCATTGGGGCAGGCCAACGTCCTGACTTTC.

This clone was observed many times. CDR3 bases: TGTGCCAGCAGGTCACCGGGCCGGGGACAGGGGGCCTATGGCTACACCTTC. Protein: CASRSPGRGQGAYGYTF. The gene calls are TRBV7-2 and TRBJ1-2, with 12 bases lining up with TRBD1. With 6 bases clipped from V and 4 bases from J, the junction kept 12 bases outside the gene matches. CDR1 and CDR2 (germline): SGHTA, FQGNSA. This CDR3 is built from 17 residues.

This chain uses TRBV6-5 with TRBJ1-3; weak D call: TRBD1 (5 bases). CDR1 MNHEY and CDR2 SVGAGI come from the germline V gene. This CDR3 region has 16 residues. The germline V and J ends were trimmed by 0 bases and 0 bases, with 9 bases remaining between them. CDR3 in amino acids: CASSYSTGDSGNTIYF. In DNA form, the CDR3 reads TGTGCCAGCAGTTACTCGACGGGGGACTCTGGAAACACCATATATTTT.

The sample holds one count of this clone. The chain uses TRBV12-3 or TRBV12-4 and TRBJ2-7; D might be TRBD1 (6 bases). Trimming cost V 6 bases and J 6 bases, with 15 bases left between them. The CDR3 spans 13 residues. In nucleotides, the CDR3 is TGTGCCAGCAGAGCCCCCATGGGGGCCGAGCAGTACTTC. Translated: CASRAPMGAEQYF.

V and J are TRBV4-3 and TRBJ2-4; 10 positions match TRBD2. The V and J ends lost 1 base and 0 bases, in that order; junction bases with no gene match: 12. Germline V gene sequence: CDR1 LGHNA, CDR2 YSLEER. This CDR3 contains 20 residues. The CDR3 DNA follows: TGCGCCAGCAGCCAAGCGGTCGCTAGCGGGAGCACCATAGCCAAAAACATTCAGTACTTC. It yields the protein CASSQAVASGSTIAKNIQYF.

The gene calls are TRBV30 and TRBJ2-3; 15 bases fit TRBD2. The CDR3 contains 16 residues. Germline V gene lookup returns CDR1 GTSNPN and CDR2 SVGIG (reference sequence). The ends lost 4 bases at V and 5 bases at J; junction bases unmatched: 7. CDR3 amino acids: CAWTPGLAGGEDTQYF. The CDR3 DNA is TGTGCCTGGACCCCTGGACTAGCGGGAGGGGAAGATACGCAGTATTTT.

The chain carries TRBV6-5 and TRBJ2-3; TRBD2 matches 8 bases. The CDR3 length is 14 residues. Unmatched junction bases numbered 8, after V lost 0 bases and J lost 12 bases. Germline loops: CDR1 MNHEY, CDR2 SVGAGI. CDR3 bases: TGTGCCAGCAGTTACTCAATCCTCGGGACTAGTCAGTATTTT. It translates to CASSYSILGTSQYF.

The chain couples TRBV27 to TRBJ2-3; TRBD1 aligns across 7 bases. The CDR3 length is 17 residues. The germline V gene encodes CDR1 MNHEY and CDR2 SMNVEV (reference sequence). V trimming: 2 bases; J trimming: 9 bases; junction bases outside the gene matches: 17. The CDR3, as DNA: TGTGCCAGCAGTTTAAAGGGGGCCCTAACCATAGATGGCACGCAGTATTTT. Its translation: CASSLKGALTIDGTQYF.

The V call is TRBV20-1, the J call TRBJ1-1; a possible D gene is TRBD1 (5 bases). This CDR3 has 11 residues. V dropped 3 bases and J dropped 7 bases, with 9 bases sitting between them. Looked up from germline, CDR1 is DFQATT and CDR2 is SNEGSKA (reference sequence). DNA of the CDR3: TGCAGTGCTAGCCCGGGACTTGAAGCTTTCTTT. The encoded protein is CSASPGLEAFF.

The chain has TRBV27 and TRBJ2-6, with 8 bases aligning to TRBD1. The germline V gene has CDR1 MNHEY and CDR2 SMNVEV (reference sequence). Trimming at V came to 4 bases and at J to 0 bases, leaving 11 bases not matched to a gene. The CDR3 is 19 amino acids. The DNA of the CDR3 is TGTGCCAGCAGTTCTATTGGGACAGGACCGAGCTCTGGGGCCAACGTCCTGACTTTC. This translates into CASSSIGTGPSSGANVLTF. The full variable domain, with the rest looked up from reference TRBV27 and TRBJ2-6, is EAQVTQNPRYLITVTGKKLTVTCSQNMNHEYMSWYRQDPGLGLRQIYYSMNVEVTDKGDVPEGYKVSRKEKRNFPLILESPSPNQTSLYFCASSSIGTGPSSGANVLTFGAGSRLTVL.

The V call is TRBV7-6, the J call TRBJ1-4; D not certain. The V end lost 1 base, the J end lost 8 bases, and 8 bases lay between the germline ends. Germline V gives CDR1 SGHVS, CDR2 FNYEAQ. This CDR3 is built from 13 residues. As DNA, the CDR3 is TGTGCCAGCAGCTTAGAGGGAGGGGAAAAACTGTTTTTT. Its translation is CASSLEGGEKLFF.

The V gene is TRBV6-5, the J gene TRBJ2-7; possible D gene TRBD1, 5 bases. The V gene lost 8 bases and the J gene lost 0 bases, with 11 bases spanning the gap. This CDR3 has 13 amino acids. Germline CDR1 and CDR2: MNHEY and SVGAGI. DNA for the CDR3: TGTGCCAGCTACAGGCCCTACTCCTACGAGCAGTACTTC. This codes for CASYRPYSYEQYF.

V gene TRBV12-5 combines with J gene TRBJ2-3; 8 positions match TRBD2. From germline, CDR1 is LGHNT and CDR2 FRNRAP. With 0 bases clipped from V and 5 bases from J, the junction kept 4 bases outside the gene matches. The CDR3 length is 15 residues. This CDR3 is CASGLVVAGKDTQYF. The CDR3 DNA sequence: TGTGCTAGTGGTTTGGTGGTAGCGGGAAAAGATACGCAGTATTTT.

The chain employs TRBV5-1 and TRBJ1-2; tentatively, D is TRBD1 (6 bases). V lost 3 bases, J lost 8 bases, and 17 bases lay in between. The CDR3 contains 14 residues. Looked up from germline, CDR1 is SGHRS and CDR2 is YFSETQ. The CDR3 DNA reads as TGCGCCAGCAGCTCGACCCCAGGGGCATACGGCTACACCTTC. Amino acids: CASSSTPGAYGYTF.

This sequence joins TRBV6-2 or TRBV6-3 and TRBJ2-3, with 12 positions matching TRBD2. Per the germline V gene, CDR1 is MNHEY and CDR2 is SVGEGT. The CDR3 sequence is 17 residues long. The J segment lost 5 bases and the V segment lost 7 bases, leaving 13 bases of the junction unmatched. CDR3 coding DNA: TGTGCCAGCACCCCCCGGCTAGCGGGAGGGCCCGGAGATACGCAGTATTTT. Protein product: CASTPRLAGGPGDTQYF.

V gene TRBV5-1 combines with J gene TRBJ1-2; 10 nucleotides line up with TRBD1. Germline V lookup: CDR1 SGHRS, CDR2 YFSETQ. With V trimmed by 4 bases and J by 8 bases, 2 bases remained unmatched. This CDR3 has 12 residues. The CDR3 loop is CASSAGQGGYTF. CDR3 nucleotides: TGCGCCAGCAGCGCGGGACAGGGGGGCTACACCTTC.

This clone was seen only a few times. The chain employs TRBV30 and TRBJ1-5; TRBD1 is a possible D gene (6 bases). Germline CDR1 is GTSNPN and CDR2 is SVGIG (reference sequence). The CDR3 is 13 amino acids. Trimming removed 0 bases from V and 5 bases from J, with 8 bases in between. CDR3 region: CAWSVQGDQPQHF. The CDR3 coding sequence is TGTGCCTGGAGTGTACAGGGCGATCAGCCCCAGCATTTT.

The CDR3 here is CASETSGTDTQYF. DNA for the CDR3: TGTGCCAGCGAGACTAGCGGCACAGATACGCAGTATTTT. The rearrangement uses TRBV18 and TRBJ2-3, with 8 bases matching TRBD2. This CDR3 is 13 amino acids long. The ends lost 8 bases at V and 1 base at J; junction bases unmatched: 2. Germline V gene sequence: CDR1 KGHSH, CDR2 LQKENI.

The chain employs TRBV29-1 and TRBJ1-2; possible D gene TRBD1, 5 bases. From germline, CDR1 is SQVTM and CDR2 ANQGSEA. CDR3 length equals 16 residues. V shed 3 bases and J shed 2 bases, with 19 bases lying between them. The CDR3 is CSVDSSSAAGNYGYTF. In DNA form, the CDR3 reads TGCAGCGTTGATTCTAGTTCGGCGGCAGGGAACTATGGCTACACCTTC.

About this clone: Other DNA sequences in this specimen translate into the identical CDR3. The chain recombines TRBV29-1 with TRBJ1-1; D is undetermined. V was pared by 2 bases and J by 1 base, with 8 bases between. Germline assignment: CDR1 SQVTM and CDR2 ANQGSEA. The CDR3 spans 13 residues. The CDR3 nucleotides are TGCAGCGTTGAATCGACGGGGAACACTGAAGCTTTCTTT. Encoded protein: CSVESTGNTEAFF.

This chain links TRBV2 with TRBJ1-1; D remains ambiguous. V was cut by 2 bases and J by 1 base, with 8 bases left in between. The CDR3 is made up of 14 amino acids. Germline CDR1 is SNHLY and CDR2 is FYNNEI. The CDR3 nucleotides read TGTGCCAGCAGTGAATACAGCTCGAACACTGAAGCTTTCTTT. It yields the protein CASSEYSSNTEAFF.

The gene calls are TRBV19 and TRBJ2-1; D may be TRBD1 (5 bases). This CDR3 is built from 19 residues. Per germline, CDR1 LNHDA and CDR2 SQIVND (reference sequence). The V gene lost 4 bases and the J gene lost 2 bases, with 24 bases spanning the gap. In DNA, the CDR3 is TGTGCCAGTAGTACCGAAAGGGGAAAGGTGGGGATGGCCTACAATGAGCAGTTCTTC. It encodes CASSTERGKVGMAYNEQFF.

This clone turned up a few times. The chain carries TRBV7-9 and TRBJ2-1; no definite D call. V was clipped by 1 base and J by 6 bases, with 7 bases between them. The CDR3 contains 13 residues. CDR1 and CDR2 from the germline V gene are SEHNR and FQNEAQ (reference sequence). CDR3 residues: CASSLVGVNEQFF. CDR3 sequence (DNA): TGTGCCAGCAGCTTAGTAGGAGTCAATGAGCAGTTCTTC.